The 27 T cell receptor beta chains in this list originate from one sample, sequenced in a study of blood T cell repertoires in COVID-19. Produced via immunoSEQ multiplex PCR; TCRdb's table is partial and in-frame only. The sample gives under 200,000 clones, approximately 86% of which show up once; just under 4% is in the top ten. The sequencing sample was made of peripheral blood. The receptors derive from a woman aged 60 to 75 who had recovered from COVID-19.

The CDR3 region is CASYYRPNSPLHF. The CDR3 DNA sequence: TGTGCCAGTTATTACAGGCCAAATTCACCCCTCCACTTT. The chain couples TRBV2 to TRBJ1-6, with a weak D call TRBD1 (5 bases). This CDR3 is 13 amino acids long. Germline assignment: CDR1 SNHLY and CDR2 FYNNEI. V lost 9 bases and J 7 bases, leaving 13 bases between the germline ends.

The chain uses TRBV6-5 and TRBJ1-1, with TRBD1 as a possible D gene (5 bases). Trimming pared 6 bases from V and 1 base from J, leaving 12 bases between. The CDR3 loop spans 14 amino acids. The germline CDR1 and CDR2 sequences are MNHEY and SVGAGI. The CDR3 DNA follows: TGTGCCAGCAGCTGGGGGGGAGAGAACACTGAAGCTTTCTTT. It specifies CASSWGGENTEAFF.

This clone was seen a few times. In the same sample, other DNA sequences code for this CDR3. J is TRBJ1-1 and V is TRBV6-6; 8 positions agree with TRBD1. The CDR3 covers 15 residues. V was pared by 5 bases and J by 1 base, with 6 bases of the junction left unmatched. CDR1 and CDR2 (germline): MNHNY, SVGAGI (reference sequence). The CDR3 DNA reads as TGTGCCAGCAGTAACGGACAGGGCGCGAACACTGAAGCTTTCTTT. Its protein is CASSNGQGANTEAFF.

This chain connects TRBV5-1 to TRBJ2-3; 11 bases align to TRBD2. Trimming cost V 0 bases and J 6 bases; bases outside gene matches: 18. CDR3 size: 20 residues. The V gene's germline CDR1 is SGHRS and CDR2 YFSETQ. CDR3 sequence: CASSLADSGGAPAPGDTQYF. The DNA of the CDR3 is TGCGCCAGCAGCTTGGCCGATAGCGGGGGGGCGCCCGCCCCGGGGGATACGCAGTATTTT.

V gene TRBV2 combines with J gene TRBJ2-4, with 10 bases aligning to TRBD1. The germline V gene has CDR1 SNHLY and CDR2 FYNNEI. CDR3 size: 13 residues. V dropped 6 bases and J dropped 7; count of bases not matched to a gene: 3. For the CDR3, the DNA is TGTGCCAGCAGCACGGGACAGGGGAACATTCAGTACTTC. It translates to CASSTGQGNIQYF.

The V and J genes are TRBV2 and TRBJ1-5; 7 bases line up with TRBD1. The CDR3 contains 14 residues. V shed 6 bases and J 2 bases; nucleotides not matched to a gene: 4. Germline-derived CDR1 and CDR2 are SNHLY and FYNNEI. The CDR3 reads CASRTGAGNQPQHF. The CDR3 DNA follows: TGTGCCAGCAGAACAGGGGCGGGCAATCAGCCCCAGCATTTT.

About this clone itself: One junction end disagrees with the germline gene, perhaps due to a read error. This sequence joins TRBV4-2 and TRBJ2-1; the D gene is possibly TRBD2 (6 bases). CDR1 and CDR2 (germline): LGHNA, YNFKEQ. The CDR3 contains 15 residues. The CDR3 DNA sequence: TGTGCCAGCAGCCAAGATCTAGTCGGGACGCAGCGGGTGATCTTC. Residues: CASSQDLVGTQRVIF.

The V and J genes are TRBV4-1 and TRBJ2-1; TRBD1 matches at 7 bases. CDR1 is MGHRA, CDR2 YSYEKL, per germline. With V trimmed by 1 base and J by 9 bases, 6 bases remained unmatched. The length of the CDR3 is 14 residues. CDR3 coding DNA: TGCGCCAGCAGCCAAGTGGCAGGGGGTACTGAGCAGTTCTTC. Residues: CASSQVAGGTEQFF.

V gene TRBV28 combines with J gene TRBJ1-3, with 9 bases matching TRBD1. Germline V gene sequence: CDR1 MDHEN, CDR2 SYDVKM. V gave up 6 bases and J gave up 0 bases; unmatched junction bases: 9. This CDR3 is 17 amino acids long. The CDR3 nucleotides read TGTGCCAGCAGAAACCCGGGACAGGGATTCTCTGGAAACACCATATATTTT. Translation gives CASRNPGQGFSGNTIYF.

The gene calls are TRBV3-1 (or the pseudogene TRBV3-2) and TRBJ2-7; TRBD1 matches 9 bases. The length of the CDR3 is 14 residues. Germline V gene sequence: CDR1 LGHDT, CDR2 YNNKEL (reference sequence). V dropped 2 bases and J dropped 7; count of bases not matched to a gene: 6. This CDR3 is CASSQQTGGWEQYF. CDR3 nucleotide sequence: TGTGCCAGCAGCCAACAAACAGGGGGCTGGGAGCAGTACTTC.

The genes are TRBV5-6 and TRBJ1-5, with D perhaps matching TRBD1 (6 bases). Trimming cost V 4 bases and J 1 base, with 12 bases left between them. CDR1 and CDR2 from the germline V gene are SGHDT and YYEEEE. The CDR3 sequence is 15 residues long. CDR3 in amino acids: CASSARGISNQPQHF. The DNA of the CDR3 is TGTGCCAGCAGCGCCAGGGGTATAAGCAATCAGCCCCAGCATTTT.

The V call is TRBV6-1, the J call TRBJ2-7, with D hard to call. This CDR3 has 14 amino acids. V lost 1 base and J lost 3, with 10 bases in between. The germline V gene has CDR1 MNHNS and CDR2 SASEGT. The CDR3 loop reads CASSEGFDIYEQYF. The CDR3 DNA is TGTGCCAGCAGTGAAGGGTTCGACATCTACGAGCAGTACTTC.

The DNA for the CDR3 is TGTGCCAGCAGTTACGGACTAGCCCGGGATACGCAGTATTTT. Its protein is CASSYGLARDTQYF. This chain joins TRBV7-9 and TRBJ2-3, with 8 bases lining up with TRBD2. CDR1 is SEHNR, CDR2 FQNEAQ, per germline (reference sequence). Trimming removed 6 bases from V and 6 bases from J; junction bases left unmatched: 8. This CDR3 contains 14 residues.

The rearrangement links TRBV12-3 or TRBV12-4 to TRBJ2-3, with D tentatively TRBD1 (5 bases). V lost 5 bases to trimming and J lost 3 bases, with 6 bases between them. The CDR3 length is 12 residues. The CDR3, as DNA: TGTGCCAGCAGTCCAGGGACAGATACGCAGTATTTT. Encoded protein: CASSPGTDTQYF.

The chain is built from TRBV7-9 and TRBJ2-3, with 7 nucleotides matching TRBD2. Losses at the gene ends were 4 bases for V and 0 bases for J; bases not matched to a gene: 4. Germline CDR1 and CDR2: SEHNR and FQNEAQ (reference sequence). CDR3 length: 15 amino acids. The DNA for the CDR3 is TGTGCCAGCAGCTCCAGACTAGCTAGCACAGATACGCAGTATTTT. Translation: CASSSRLASTDTQYF.

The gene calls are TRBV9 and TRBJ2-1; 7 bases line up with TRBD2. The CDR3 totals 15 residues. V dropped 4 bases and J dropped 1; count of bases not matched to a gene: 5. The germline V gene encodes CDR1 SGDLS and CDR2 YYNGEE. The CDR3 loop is CASSMAGASYNEQFF. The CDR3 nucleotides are TGTGCCAGCAGCATGGCGGGAGCGTCCTACAATGAGCAGTTCTTC.

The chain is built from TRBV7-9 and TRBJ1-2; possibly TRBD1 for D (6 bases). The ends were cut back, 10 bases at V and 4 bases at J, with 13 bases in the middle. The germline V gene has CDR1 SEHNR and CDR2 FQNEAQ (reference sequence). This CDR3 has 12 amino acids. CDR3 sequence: CATNDRSYGYTF. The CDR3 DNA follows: TGTGCCACCAACGACAGGAGCTATGGCTACACCTTC. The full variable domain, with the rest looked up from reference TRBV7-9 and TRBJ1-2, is DTGVSQNPRHKITKRGQNVTFRCDPISEHNRLYWYRQTLGQGPEFLTYFQNEAQLEKSRLLSDRFSAERPKGSFSTLEIQRTEQGDSAMYLCATNDRSYGYTFGSGTRLTVV.

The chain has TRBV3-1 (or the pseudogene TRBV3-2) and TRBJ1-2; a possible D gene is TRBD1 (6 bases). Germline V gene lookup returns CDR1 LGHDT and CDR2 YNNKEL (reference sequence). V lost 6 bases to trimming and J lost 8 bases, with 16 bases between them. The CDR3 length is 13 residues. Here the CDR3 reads CASSHGGRDGYTF. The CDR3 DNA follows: TGTGCCAGCAGTCATGGGGGCCGGGACGGCTACACCTTC.

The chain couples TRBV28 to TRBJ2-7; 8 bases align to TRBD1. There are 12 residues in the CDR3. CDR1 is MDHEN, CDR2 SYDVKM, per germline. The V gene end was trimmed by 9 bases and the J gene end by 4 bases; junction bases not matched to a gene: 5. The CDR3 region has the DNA TGTGCCAGTCAAACAGGGGGTTACGAGCAGTACTTC. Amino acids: CASQTGGYEQYF.

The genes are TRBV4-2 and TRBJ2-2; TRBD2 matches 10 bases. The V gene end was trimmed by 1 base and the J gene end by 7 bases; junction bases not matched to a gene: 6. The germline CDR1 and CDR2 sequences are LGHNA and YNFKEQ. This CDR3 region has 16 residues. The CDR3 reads CASSQVLASGGGELFF. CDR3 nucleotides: TGTGCCAGCAGCCAAGTATTGGCTAGCGGGGGCGGGGAGCTGTTTTTT.

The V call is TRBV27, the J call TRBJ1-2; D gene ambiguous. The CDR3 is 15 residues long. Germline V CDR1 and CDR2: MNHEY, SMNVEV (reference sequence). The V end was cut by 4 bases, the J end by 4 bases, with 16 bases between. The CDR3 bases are TGTGCCAGCAGTTCCTTCGGGGAGCTAGGCTATGGCTACACCTTC. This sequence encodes CASSSFGELGYGYTF.

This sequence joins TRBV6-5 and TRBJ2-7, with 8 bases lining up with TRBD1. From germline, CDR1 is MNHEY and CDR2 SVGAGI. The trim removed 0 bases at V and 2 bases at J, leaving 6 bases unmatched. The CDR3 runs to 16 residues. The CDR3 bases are TGTGCCAGCAGTTACTCGAATCAGGGGGCCACCTACGAGCAGTACTTC. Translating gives CASSYSNQGATYEQYF.

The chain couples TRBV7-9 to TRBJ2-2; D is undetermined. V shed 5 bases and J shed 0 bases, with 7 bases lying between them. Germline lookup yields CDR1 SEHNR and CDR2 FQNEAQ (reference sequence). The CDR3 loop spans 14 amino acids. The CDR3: CASSGRANTGELFF. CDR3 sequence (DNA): TGTGCCAGCAGCGGCCGGGCGAACACCGGGGAGCTGTTTTTT.

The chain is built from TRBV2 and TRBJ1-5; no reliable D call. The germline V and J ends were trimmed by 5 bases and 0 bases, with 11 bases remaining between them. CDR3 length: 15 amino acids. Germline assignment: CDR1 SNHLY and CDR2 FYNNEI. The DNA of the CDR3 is TGTGCCAGCAGTTTACAGTCTTATAGCAATCAGCCCCAGCATTTT. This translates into CASSLQSYSNQPQHF.

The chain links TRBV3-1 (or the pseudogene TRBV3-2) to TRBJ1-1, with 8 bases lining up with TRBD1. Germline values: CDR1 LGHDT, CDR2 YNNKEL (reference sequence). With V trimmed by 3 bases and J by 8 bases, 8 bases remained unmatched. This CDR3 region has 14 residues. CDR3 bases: TGTGCCAGCAGCCAGCTCGGACAGGGAAGAGAAGCTTTCTTT. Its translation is CASSQLGQGREAFF.

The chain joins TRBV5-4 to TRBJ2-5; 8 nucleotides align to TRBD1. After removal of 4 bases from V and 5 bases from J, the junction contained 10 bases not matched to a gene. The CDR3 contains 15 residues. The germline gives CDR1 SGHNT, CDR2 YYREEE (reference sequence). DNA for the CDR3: TGTGCCAGCAGCAGTCGGACAGGGTCGGCTGAGACCCAGTACTTC. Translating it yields CASSSRTGSAETQYF.

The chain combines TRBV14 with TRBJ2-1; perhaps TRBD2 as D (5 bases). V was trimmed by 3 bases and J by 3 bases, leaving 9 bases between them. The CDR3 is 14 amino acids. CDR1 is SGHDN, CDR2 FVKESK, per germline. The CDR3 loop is CASSHNRDYNEQFF. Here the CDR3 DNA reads TGTGCCAGCAGCCATAACCGGGACTACAATGAGCAGTTCTTC.